The next 7 T cell receptor beta chains were all read from a single sample in a study of technical replicates of blood from a handful of donors. Method: immunoSEQ multiplex PCR; TCRdb's copy keeps in-frame clones and lacks some. The sample records roughly 90,000 clones, around 93% being singletons. Sequencing was done on a sample of T cells isolated from PBMCs. All receptors derive from a human donor in good health.

The V and J genes are TRBV30 and TRBJ1-2; the D gene is possibly TRBD1 (5 bases). The CDR3 spans 13 residues. Germline V CDR1 and CDR2: GTSNPN, SVGIG (reference sequence). V dropped 2 bases and J dropped 7 bases, with 14 bases sitting between them. CDR3 bases: TGTGCCTGGAGTCCCGACAGAACAGGTGGCTACACCTTC. Translation: CAWSPDRTGGYTF.

The CDR3 nucleotides are TGTGCCAGCAGTTACGCGACAGTCCCGAACACCGGGGAGCTGTTTTTT. Amino acid sequence: CASSYATVPNTGELFF. The rearrangement links TRBV6-5 to TRBJ2-2; TRBD1 is a possible D gene (5 bases). Germline V gene lookup returns CDR1 MNHEY and CDR2 SVGAGI. There are 16 residues in the CDR3. Trimming left V 2 bases short and J 0 bases short, with 10 bases between.

The V gene is TRBV4-2, the J gene TRBJ1-4; TRBD1 agrees at 8 bases. The CDR3 extends over 17 amino acids. V lost 0 bases, J lost 9 bases, and 12 bases stayed unmatched. The germline gives CDR1 LGHNA, CDR2 YNFKEQ. The CDR3 spells CASSQELTGGRGKKLFF. CDR3 bases: TGTGCCAGCAGCCAAGAACTTACAGGGGGTCGAGGGAAAAAACTGTTTTTT.

This clone has only one observation. This rearrangement joins TRBV5-1 to TRBJ2-1; D is possibly TRBD2 (6 bases). Germline-derived CDR1 and CDR2 are SGHRS and YFSETQ. The length of the CDR3 is 15 residues. The V and J ends lost 0 bases and 4 bases respectively, with 11 bases between them. CDR3 bases: TGCGCCAGCAGCTTGGACGGGGGAGATTACAATGAGCAGTTCTTC. This sequence encodes CASSLDGGDYNEQFF.

The genes are TRBV19 and TRBJ1-4; TRBD1 agrees at 8 bases. V lost 1 base, J lost 7 bases, and 8 bases stayed unmatched. CDR1 is LNHDA, CDR2 SQIVND, per germline (reference sequence). The CDR3 sequence is 16 residues long. CDR3 protein: CASSIGSAGGIEKLFF. Here the CDR3 DNA reads TGTGCCAGTAGTATAGGTTCGGCAGGGGGCATTGAAAAACTGTTTTTT.

The gene calls are TRBV9 and TRBJ2-1, with 14 bases lining up with TRBD2. CDR1 SGDLS and CDR2 YYNGEE come from the germline V gene. The V gene end was trimmed by 0 bases and the J gene end by 0 bases; junction bases not matched to a gene: 14. This CDR3 has 22 amino acids. The CDR3 here is CASSVATLTSGGARSSYNEQFF. As DNA, the CDR3 is TGTGCCAGCAGCGTAGCCACTTTGACTAGCGGGGGGGCGAGGAGCTCCTACAATGAGCAGTTCTTC.

The gene calls are TRBV2 and TRBJ2-2, with 7 positions matching TRBD1. Trimming cost V 7 bases and J 5 bases; bases outside gene matches: 7. The V gene's germline CDR1 is SNHLY and CDR2 FYNNEI. The CDR3 is made up of 14 amino acids. The CDR3 coding sequence is TGTGCCAGCATGGGACAGCTTGAGACCGGGGAGCTGTTTTTT. Amino acid sequence: CASMGQLETGELFF.